What follows are 6 T cell receptor beta chains derived from one specimen sequenced in a study of blood T cell repertoires in COVID-19. Method: immunoSEQ multiplex PCR; TCRdb's copy keeps in-frame clones and lacks some. Of approximately 240,000 clones in the sample, roughly 82% were seen once. The sequencing input was peripheral blood. These receptors were obtained from an elderly woman with active or convalescent COVID-19.

This clone came up many times. In nucleotides, the CDR3 is TGCAGCGTTGAAACAAGTATCGGCTACACCTTC. It encodes CSVETSIGYTF. This rearrangement joins TRBV29-1 to TRBJ1-2; D remains ambiguous. This CDR3 spans 11 amino acids. CDR1 is SQVTM and CDR2 is ANQGSEA in the germline V gene. The V gene lost 2 bases and the J gene lost 8 bases, with 9 bases spanning the gap.

The genes are TRBV5-1 and TRBJ2-7; 8 nucleotides match TRBD1. After removal of 2 bases from V and 8 bases from J, the junction contained 6 bases not matched to a gene. Looked up from germline, CDR1 is SGHRS and CDR2 is YFSETQ. There are 13 residues in the CDR3. The CDR3 is CASSFGQGGKQYF. The DNA for the CDR3 is TGCGCCAGCAGCTTTGGACAGGGAGGCAAGCAGTACTTC.

The gene calls are TRBV3-1 (or the pseudogene TRBV3-2) and TRBJ2-1, with D possibly being TRBD2 (5 bases). This CDR3 has 17 amino acids. V lost 1 base, J lost 5 bases, and 18 bases lay in between. CDR1 is LGHDT and CDR2 is YNNKEL in the germline V gene (reference sequence). CDR3 region: CASSQGEYRVGNNEQFF. CDR3 DNA sequence: TGTGCCAGCAGCCAAGGGGAGTACCGAGTGGGGAACAATGAGCAGTTCTTC.

The V gene is TRBV3-1 (or the pseudogene TRBV3-2), the J gene TRBJ2-1; D is possibly TRBD2 (5 bases). CDR1 LGHDT and CDR2 YNNKEL come from the germline V gene (reference sequence). With 3 bases removed from V and 7 bases from J, the gap between germline ends came to 13 bases. This CDR3 has 14 amino acids. CDR3: CASSQGAGRNEQFF. The CDR3 DNA reads as TGTGCCAGCAGCCAGGGAGCAGGTAGGAATGAGCAGTTCTTC.

The chain links TRBV5-1 to TRBJ2-3, with D tentatively TRBD2 (6 bases). V lost 8 bases and J 6 bases, leaving 19 bases between the germline ends. CDR1 is SGHRS, CDR2 YFSETQ, per germline. This CDR3 has 14 residues. For the CDR3, the DNA is TGCGCCAGTGACCCTGGAGGGCGGGCGGATACGCAGTATTTT. Protein product: CASDPGGRADTQYF.

This clone was seen a single time. The chain couples TRBV24-1 to TRBJ2-1; D might be TRBD1 (6 bases). Germline V lookup: CDR1 KGHDR, CDR2 SFDVKD. This CDR3 comprises 13 residues. V shed 6 bases and J shed 5 bases, with 10 bases lying between them. The CDR3 DNA sequence: TGTGCCACCAGTTGGGCAGGGGACAATGAGCAGTTCTTC. It specifies CATSWAGDNEQFF.